The 23 T cell receptor beta chains in this list originate from one sample, sequenced in a study of neurological immune-mediated disorders. Using its own MiXCR run on the 5' RACE reads, TCRdb lists one record per CDR3 protein. Altogether tens of thousands of distinct CDR3 sequences are present, 2% to 3% being singletons, with the ten largest covering roughly 1.2%. What was sequenced was PBMCs. The receptors derive from a woman between 25 and 40 years old with multiple sclerosis.

This clonotype was seen ten or more times. This chain links TRBV5-1 with TRBJ2-3; possible D gene TRBD1, 5 bases. The germline CDR1 and CDR2 sequences are SGHRS and YFSETQ. Trimming took off 4 bases at V and 4 bases at J, with 19 bases between the two ends. CDR3 length equals 16 residues. The DNA of the CDR3 is TGCGCCAGCAGCGAGCAGGGCGGCAACATCCCAGATACGCAGTATTTT. Residues: CASSEQGGNIPDTQYF.

This clonotype appeared many times. CDR3 in amino acids: CASRGQNTGELFF. The CDR3 DNA reads TGCGCCAGCAGAGGACAGAACACCGGGGAGCTGTTTTTT. This rearrangement joins TRBV5-1 to TRBJ2-2; a weak D match, TRBD1 (5 bases). The CDR3 loop spans 13 amino acids. Germline V gene lookup returns CDR1 SGHRS and CDR2 YFSETQ. Trimming cost V 5 bases and J 1 base, with 6 bases left between them.

This clonotype has a handful of counts. The gene calls are TRBV7-8 and TRBJ2-3, with TRBD2 identical over 10 bases. Germline CDR1 SGHVS, CDR2 FQNEAQ. CDR3 length: 17 amino acids. The junction had 9 bases not matched to a gene; V was cut back by 6 bases and J by 0 bases. The CDR3 spells CASRLAGSFSSTDTQYF. In DNA form, the CDR3 reads TGTGCCAGCAGACTAGCGGGATCGTTCTCTAGCACAGATACGCAGTATTTT. Drawing the rest from reference TRBV7-8 and TRBJ2-3, the complete variable domain is GAGVSQSPRYKVAKRGQDVALRCDPISGHVSLFWYQQALGQGPEFLTYFQNEAQLDKSGLPSDRFFAERPEGSVSTLKIQRTQQEDSAVYLCASRLAGSFSSTDTQYFGPGTRLTVL.

This clonotype was found many times. CDR3 sequence (DNA): TGCAGCTCTATTAGCGGGAGGGGGTACAATGAGCAGTTCTTC. It is translated as CSSISGRGYNEQFF. The chain employs TRBV29-1 and TRBJ2-1, with 11 bases that match TRBD2. CDR1 and CDR2 (germline): SQVTM, ANQGSEA. Trimming removed 8 bases from V and 4 bases from J; junction bases left unmatched: 7. The CDR3 consists of 14 residues.

Many counts were recorded for this clonotype. The chain couples TRBV20-1 to TRBJ2-5; D remains unclear. The CDR3 extends over 13 amino acids. V lost 3 bases to trimming and J lost 2 bases, with 10 bases between them. Germline V CDR1 and CDR2: DFQATT, SNEGSKA (reference sequence). CDR3 nucleotide sequence: TGCAGTGCTAGTAAAACGTCTCAAGAGACCCAGTACTTC. Protein product: CSASKTSQETQYF.

This clonotype was seen ten or more times. This chain connects TRBV12-3 or TRBV12-4 to TRBJ2-2, with D possibly matching TRBD1 (6 bases). This CDR3 spans 15 amino acids. The V end was cut by 5 bases, the J end by 6 bases, with 16 bases between. The CDR3 loop is CASSVTGPQSGELFF. The CDR3 DNA sequence: TGTGCCAGCAGTGTGACAGGTCCGCAATCCGGGGAGCTGTTTTTT.

This clonotype was seen many times. The chain has TRBV20-1 and TRBJ2-3; 12 bases are a match to TRBD2. Trimming removed 3 bases from V and 0 bases from J; junction bases left unmatched: 4. The germline V gene has CDR1 DFQATT and CDR2 SNEGSKA (reference sequence). This CDR3 is built from 16 residues. The CDR3 loop reads CSASPGLAGSTDTQYF. CDR3 in DNA: TGCAGTGCTAGTCCCGGACTAGCGGGAAGCACAGATACGCAGTATTTT.

This clonotype was picked up many times. The chain carries TRBV5-5 and TRBJ2-5; the D gene is possibly TRBD2 (5 bases). This CDR3 is built from 13 residues. Trimming cost V 2 bases and J 3 bases, with 8 bases left between them. The germline gives CDR1 SGHKS, CDR2 YYEKEE (reference sequence). CDR3 residues: CASSFPGKETQYF. In nucleotides, the CDR3 is TGTGCCAGCAGCTTTCCGGGAAAAGAGACCCAGTACTTC.

This clonotype was seen more than once but under ten times. This sequence may be a read error, since a much larger clone differs from it by one base. V usage is TRBV6-4 and J usage is TRBJ2-2; no reliable D call. V was clipped by 4 bases and J by 6 bases, with 0 bases between them. The length of the CDR3 is 10 residues. Germline values: CDR1 MRHNA, CDR2 SNTAGT. The CDR3 nucleotides read TGTGCCAGCAGTGCCGGGGAGCTGTTTTTT. Protein sequence: CASSAGELFF.

This clonotype was seen at least ten times. The chain joins TRBV7-2 to TRBJ1-2; D is unresolved. There are 14 residues in the CDR3. Between the trimmed V and J ends, which lost 3 bases and 2 bases, there was a span of 10 bases. Germline V gene lookup returns CDR1 SGHTA and CDR2 FQGNSA. CDR3 in DNA: TGTGCCAGCAGCTTGGTAGGAGAAAACTATGGCTACACCTTC. It encodes CASSLVGENYGYTF.

This clonotype has ten or more counts. V and J are TRBV19 and TRBJ1-5; 7 bases fit TRBD1. The CDR3 totals 15 residues. Germline V CDR1 and CDR2: LNHDA, SQIVND (reference sequence). After removal of 8 bases from V and 9 bases from J, the junction contained 16 bases not matched to a gene. The CDR3 coding sequence is TGTGCCAGTTTCGAGGGCGGAGGGGGCTACAGGCCCCAGCATTTT. Its translation: CASFEGGGGYRPQHF.

In its sample, this clonotype was seen many times. The CDR3 here is CASSVARRGPPETQYF. The CDR3 DNA sequence: TGTGCCAGCAGCGTAGCTAGGCGTGGACCACCGGAGACCCAGTACTTC. J is TRBJ2-5 and V is TRBV9; D not certain. Looked up from germline, CDR1 is SGDLS and CDR2 is YYNGEE. V lost 0 bases and J lost 5, with 17 bases in between. The CDR3 loop spans 16 amino acids.

The sample holds many counts of this clonotype. The J gene is TRBJ2-3, the V gene TRBV6-5; no firm D call. Germline assignment: CDR1 MNHEY and CDR2 SVGAGI. This CDR3 has 15 residues. V lost 4 bases and J 3 bases, leaving 14 bases between the germline ends. The CDR3 nucleotides read TGTGCCAGCAGTTCTAATCCGTGGGTAACAGATACGCAGTATTTT. It codes for CASSSNPWVTDTQYF.

This clonotype came up many times. V and J are TRBV5-4 and TRBJ1-1, with TRBD1 matching 7 bases. Germline-derived CDR1 and CDR2 are SGHNT and YYREEE (reference sequence). The CDR3 covers 16 residues. V shed 6 bases, J shed 4 bases, and the junction held 15 bases outside the gene matches. The DNA of the CDR3 is TGTGCCAGCACCCTAAAACAGGGGAGGGGAAGCACTGAAGCTTTCTTT. This sequence encodes CASTLKQGRGSTEAFF.

This clonotype has more than one count but fewer than ten. A read error is possible here, since a much larger clone lies one base away. The rearrangement joins TRBV5-1 to TRBJ1-2; D is uncertain. V shed 4 bases and J shed 4 bases, with 11 bases lying between them. The CDR3 is 13 residues long. CDR1 and CDR2 (germline): SGHRS, YFSETQ. The CDR3 sequence is CASSLGKAYGYTF. CDR3 in DNA: TGCGCCAGCAGCCTGGGGAAAGCCTATGGCTACACCTTC.

There are many counts of this clonotype. The chain carries TRBV10-3 and TRBJ2-7; D possibly corresponds to TRBD2 (6 bases). The CDR3 has 16 amino acids. Trimming took 0 bases from V and 3 from J, leaving 15 bases between them. Per the germline V gene, CDR1 is ENHRY and CDR2 is SYGVKD. The chain's CDR3 is CAISESLGGGNYEQYF. Written as DNA, the CDR3 is TGTGCCATCAGTGAGTCCCTTGGCGGAGGGAACTACGAGCAGTACTTC.

This clonotype was recorded at least ten times. The V gene is TRBV6-1, the J gene TRBJ2-6; no firm D call. Germline CDR1 is MNHNS and CDR2 is SASEGT. Trimming stripped 2 bases from V and 0 bases from J, with 5 bases between. This CDR3 comprises 15 residues. The CDR3 DNA reads TGTGCCAGCAGTGAAAGTAACTCTGGGGCCAACGTCCTGACTTTC. Translated: CASSESNSGANVLTF.

In its sample, this clonotype was seen many times. The chain combines TRBV11-2 with TRBJ2-1; no definite D call. This CDR3 region has 10 residues. From germline, CDR1 is SGHAT and CDR2 FQNNGV. CDR3 nucleotide sequence: TGTGCAACCGGAGAGATCCAGCAGTTCTTC. Its translation is CATGEIQQFF.

This clonotype has at least ten counts. The chain carries TRBV5-1 and TRBJ2-1, with 12 nucleotides matching TRBD2. The length of the CDR3 is 15 residues. The germline V gene encodes CDR1 SGHRS and CDR2 YFSETQ. J was trimmed by 4 bases and V by 4 bases; bases with no gene match: 3. CDR3 nucleotides: TGCGCCAGCAGCCCGCTAGCGGGAGGGTACAATGAGCAGTTCTTC. This gives the protein CASSPLAGGYNEQFF.

This clonotype was recorded at least ten times. J is TRBJ2-5 and V is TRBV5-1; D is unresolved. The CDR3 spans 13 residues. Germline V gives CDR1 SGHRS, CDR2 YFSETQ. Trimming took 4 bases from V and 4 from J, leaving 11 bases between them. The CDR3 sequence is CASSRGPAETQYF. The CDR3, as DNA: TGCGCCAGCAGCCGCGGACCGGCAGAGACCCAGTACTTC.

This clonotype was seen at least ten times. This chain joins TRBV3-1 and TRBJ2-7; D remains unclear. The CDR3 runs 13 residues. V was trimmed by 4 bases and J by 2 bases, leaving 9 bases between them. CDR1 LGHDT and CDR2 YNNKEL come from the germline V gene (reference sequence). In DNA form, the CDR3 reads TGTGCCAGCAGCCTCCGGGCTACCTACGAGCAGTACTTC. Protein sequence: CASSLRATYEQYF.

There are many counts of this clonotype. The rearrangement links TRBV15 to TRBJ2-3; D uncertain. The V and J ends lost 2 bases and 1 base respectively, with 10 bases between them. The CDR3 totals 15 residues. CDR1 and CDR2 (germline): LNHNV, YYDKDF (reference sequence). For the CDR3, the DNA is TGTGCCACCAGCAGAAGGTTGAGTGGCACAGATACGCAGTATTTT. Translating it yields CATSRRLSGTDTQYF.

This clonotype showed up many times. The chain combines TRBV29-1 with TRBJ1-1; unclear D gene. The CDR3 is 11 residues long. Trimming removed 5 bases at V and 1 base at J, with 5 bases between. Per the germline V gene, CDR1 is SQVTM and CDR2 is ANQGSEA. CDR3 sequence (DNA): TGCAGCGTTCCCGAGAACACTGAAGCTTTCTTT. Residues: CSVPENTEAFF.